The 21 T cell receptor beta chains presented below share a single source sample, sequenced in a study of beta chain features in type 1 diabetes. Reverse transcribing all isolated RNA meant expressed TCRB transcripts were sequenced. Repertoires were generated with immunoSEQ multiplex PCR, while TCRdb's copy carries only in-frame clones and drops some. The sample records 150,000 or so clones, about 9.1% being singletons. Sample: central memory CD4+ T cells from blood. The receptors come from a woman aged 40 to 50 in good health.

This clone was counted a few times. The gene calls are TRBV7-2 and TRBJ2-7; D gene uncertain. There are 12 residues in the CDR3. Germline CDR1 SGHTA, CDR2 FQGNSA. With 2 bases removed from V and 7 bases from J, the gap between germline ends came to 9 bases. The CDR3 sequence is CASSLSLVEQYF. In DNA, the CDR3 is TGTGCCAGCAGCTTAAGTTTAGTAGAGCAGTACTTC.

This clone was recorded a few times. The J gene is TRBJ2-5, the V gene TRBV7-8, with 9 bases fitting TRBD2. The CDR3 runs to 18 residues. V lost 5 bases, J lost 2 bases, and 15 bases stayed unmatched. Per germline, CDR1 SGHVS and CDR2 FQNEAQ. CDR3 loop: CASSEGLAGRAAQETQYF. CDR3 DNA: TGTGCCAGCAGCGAGGGACTAGCAGGTCGTGCCGCTCAAGAGACCCAGTACTTC.

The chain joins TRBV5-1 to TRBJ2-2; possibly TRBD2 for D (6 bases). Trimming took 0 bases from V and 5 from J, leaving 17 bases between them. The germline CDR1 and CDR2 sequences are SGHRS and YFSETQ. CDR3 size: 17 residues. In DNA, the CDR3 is TGCGCCAGCAGCTTGGCAGGCTCGGGACTGATTACCGGGGAGCTGTTTTTT. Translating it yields CASSLAGSGLITGELFF.

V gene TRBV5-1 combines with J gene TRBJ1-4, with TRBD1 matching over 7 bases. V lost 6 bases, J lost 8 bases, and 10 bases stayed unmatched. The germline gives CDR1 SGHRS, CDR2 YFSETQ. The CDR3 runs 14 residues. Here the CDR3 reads CASKKGAVREKLFF. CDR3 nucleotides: TGCGCCAGCAAAAAGGGGGCAGTACGGGAAAAACTGTTTTTT.

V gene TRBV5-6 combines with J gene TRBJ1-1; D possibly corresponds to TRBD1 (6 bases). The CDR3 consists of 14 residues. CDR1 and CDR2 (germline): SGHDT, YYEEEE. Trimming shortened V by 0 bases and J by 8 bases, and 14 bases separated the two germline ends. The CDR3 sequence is CASSLGPSTGEAFF. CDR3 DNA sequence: TGTGCCAGCAGCTTGGGCCCCTCAACAGGGGAAGCTTTCTTT.

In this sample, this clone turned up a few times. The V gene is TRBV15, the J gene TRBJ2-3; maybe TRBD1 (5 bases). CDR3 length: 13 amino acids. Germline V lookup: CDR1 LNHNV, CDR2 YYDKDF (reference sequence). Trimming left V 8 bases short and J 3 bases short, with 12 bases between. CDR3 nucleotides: TGTGCCACCGGGTCGCACAGGACAGATACGCAGTATTTT. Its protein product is CATGSHRTDTQYF.

The CDR3 DNA sequence: TGTGCCAGCAGCTTGGGGGGACAGGGTAGGAAGTACGAGCAGTACTTC. Residues: CASSLGGQGRKYEQYF. The genes are TRBV5-6 and TRBJ2-7; 9 positions agree with TRBD1. CDR1 and CDR2 (germline): SGHDT, YYEEEE. The CDR3 consists of 16 residues. The trim removed 0 bases at V and 4 bases at J, leaving 8 bases unmatched.

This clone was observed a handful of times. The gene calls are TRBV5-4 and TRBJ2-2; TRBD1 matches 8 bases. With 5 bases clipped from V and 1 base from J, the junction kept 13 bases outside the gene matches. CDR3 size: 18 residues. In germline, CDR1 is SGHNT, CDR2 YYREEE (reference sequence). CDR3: CASSNPGQALRNTGELFF. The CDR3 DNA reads TGTGCCAGCAGTAATCCGGGACAGGCCCTGAGGAACACCGGGGAGCTGTTTTTT.

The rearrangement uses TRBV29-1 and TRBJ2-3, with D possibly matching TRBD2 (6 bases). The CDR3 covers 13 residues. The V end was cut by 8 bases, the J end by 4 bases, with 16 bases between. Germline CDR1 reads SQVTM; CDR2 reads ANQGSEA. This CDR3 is CSPWGVGPDTQYF. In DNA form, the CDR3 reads TGCAGCCCTTGGGGGGTCGGCCCAGATACGCAGTATTTT.

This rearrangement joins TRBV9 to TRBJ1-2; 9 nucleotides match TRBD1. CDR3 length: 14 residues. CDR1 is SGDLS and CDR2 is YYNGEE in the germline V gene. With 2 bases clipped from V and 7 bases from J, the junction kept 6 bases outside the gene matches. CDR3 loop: CASSVETGGTGYTF. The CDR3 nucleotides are TGTGCCAGCAGCGTGGAAACAGGGGGCACTGGCTACACCTTC.

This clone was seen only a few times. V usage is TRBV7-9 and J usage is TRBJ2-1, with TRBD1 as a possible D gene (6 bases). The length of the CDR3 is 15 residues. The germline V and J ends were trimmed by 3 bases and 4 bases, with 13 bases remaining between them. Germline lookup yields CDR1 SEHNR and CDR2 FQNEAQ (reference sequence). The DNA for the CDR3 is TGTGCCAGCAGCTTGACAGGCGGATCTTACAATGAGCAGTTCTTC. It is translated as CASSLTGGSYNEQFF.

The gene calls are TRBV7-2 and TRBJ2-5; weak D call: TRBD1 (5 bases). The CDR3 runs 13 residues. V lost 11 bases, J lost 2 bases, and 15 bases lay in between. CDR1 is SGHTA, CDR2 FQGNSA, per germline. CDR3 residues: CAFIVGQQETQYF. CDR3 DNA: TGTGCCTTTATAGTGGGGCAGCAAGAGACCCAGTACTTC.

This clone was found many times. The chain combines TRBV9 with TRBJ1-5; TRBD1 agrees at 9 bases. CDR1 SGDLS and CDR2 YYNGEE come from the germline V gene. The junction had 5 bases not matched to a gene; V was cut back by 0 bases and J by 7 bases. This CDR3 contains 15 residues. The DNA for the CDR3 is TGTGCCAGCAGCGTAGGGGACAGGGTAGGCCAGCCCCAGCATTTT. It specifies CASSVGDRVGQPQHF.

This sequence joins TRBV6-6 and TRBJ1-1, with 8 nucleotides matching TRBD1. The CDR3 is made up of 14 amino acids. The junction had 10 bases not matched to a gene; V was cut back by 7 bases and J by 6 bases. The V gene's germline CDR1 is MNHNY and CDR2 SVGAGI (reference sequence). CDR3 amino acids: CASKGQGIVPEAFF. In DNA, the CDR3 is TGTGCCAGCAAAGGACAGGGAATTGTGCCTGAAGCTTTCTTT.

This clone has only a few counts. This CDR3 reads CASSQTQPGYSNQPQHF. CDR3 coding DNA: TGTGCCAGCAGCCAAACCCAGCCAGGATATAGCAATCAGCCCCAGCATTTT. The genes are TRBV7-2 and TRBJ1-5; no clear D. Germline loops: CDR1 SGHTA, CDR2 FQGNSA. The CDR3 contains 17 residues. With 5 bases removed from V and 0 bases from J, the gap between germline ends came to 17 bases.

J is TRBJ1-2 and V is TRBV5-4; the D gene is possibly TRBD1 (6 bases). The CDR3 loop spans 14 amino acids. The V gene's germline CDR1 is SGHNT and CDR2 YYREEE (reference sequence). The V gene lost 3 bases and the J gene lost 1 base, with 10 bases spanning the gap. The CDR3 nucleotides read TGTGCCAGCAGCTCCCCACAGGGTAACTATGGCTACACCTTC. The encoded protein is CASSSPQGNYGYTF.

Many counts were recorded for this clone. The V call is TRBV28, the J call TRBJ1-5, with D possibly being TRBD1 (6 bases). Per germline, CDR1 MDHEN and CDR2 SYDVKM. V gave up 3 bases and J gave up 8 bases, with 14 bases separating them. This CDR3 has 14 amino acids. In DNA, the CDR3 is TGTGCCAGCAGTTTCGGGTCAGGGGCGAAGCCCCAGCATTTT. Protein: CASSFGSGAKPQHF.

Here the CDR3 reads CASKKEPDTQYF. The CDR3 nucleotides read TGTGCCAGCAAGAAAGAGCCAGATACGCAGTATTTT. The genes are TRBV6-5 and TRBJ2-3; D ambiguous. The CDR3 covers 12 residues. Looked up from germline, CDR1 is MNHEY and CDR2 is SVGAGI. Trimming removed 7 bases at V and 4 bases at J, with 9 bases between.

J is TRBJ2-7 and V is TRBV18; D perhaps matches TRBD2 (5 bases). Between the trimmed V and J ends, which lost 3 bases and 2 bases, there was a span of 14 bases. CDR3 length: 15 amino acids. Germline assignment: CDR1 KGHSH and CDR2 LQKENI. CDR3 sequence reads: CASSPPIWETYEQYF. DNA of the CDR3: TGTGCCAGCTCACCTCCGATTTGGGAGACCTACGAGCAGTACTTC.

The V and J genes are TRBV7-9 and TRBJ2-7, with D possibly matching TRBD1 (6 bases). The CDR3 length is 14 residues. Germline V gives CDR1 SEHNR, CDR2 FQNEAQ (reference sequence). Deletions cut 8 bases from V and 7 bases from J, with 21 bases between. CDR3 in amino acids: CASPRRPGVLEQYF. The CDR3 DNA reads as TGTGCCAGCCCGAGAAGACCAGGGGTTCTGGAGCAGTACTTC.

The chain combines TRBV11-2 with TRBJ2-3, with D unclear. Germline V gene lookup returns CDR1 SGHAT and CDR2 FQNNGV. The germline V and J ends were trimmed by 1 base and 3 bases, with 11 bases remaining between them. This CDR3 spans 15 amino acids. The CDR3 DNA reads TGTGCCAGCAGCTTAGGCTCCCTAGTTACAGATACGCAGTATTTT. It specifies CASSLGSLVTDTQYF.